This T cell receptor (beta chain) was found in a study of T cells in localized non-small cell lung cancer. The table came from immunoSEQ multiplex PCR; TCRdb's copy has only in-frame clones and leaves some out. The repertoire holds roughly 89,000 clones, approximately 91% seen once, with over 4% in the top ten. With 7 bases clipped from V and 8 bases from J, the junction kept 13 bases outside the gene matches. The CDR3 runs 14 residues. Per the germline V gene, CDR1 is SGHAT and CDR2 is FQNNGV. In its sample, this clone was seen once. The receptor's source is a woman aged 40-69 years with stage II squamous cell lung carcinoma. The specimen was PBMCs, collected before any cancer treatment. The V gene is TRBV11-2, the J gene TRBJ1-2; 7 bases align to TRBD1. The CDR3 DNA sequence: TGTGCCAGCACCACAGGGGTAGGGAAGGTGGGCTACACCTTC. It specifies CASTTGVGKVGYTF.